These 8 T cell receptor beta chains came from one sample sequenced in a study of T cell changes during pregnancy in multiple sclerosis. The repertoire was sequenced with immunoSEQ multiplex PCR; TCRdb's copy has only in-frame clones and lacks some. The sample lists over 85,000 clones, 90% occurring once. The sequenced sample was peripheral blood, obtained in the second trimester of pregnancy. The source is a female donor in good health, enrolled as a control in a pregnancy study.

V usage is TRBV6-5 and J usage is TRBJ1-6; TRBD1 matches 9 bases. The J segment lost 10 bases and the V segment lost 0 bases, leaving 4 bases of the junction unmatched. Germline V gene sequence: CDR1 MNHEY, CDR2 SVGAGI. This CDR3 comprises 15 residues. DNA of the CDR3: TGTGCCAGCAGTTACTCCGGGACAGGGCAATCACCCCTCCACTTT. This gives the protein CASSYSGTGQSPLHF.

The chain is built from TRBV7-2 and TRBJ2-1; no clear D gene. This CDR3 comprises 12 residues. Germline V gives CDR1 SGHTA, CDR2 FQGNSA. Trimming stripped 5 bases from V and 12 bases from J, with 14 bases between. CDR3 sequence (DNA): TGTGCCAGCAGCCTAGAACGGGTGGGGCAGTTCTTC. Its translation: CASSLERVGQFF.

The V and J genes are TRBV14 and TRBJ2-7, with a tentative D call TRBD1 (5 bases). Germline V lookup: CDR1 SGHDN, CDR2 FVKESK. This CDR3 region has 15 residues. V gave up 1 base and J gave up 1 base, with 11 bases separating them. The CDR3 is CASSQGHAGSYEQYF. The CDR3 region has the DNA TGTGCCAGCAGCCAAGGCCACGCAGGGTCCTACGAGCAGTACTTC.

This chain joins TRBV9 and TRBJ2-3, with D unresolved. The CDR3 contains 12 residues. V lost 4 bases to trimming and J lost 4 bases, with 7 bases between them. Looked up from germline, CDR1 is SGDLS and CDR2 is YYNGEE. CDR3 sequence: CASSPQSDTQYF. The CDR3, as DNA: TGTGCCAGCAGCCCGCAGTCAGATACGCAGTATTTT.

The chain has TRBV5-1 and TRBJ2-1, with 12 bases fitting TRBD2. Germline lookup yields CDR1 SGHRS and CDR2 YFSETQ. This CDR3 comprises 19 residues. The junction had 12 bases not matched to a gene; V was cut back by 4 bases and J by 1 base. The CDR3: CASSPGLAGPSRSYNEQFF. The CDR3 DNA reads as TGCGCCAGCAGCCCGGGACTAGCGGGCCCTTCGAGATCCTACAATGAGCAGTTCTTC.

This chain uses TRBV5-4 with TRBJ2-5; 7 nucleotides agree with TRBD1. With V trimmed by 0 bases and J by 3 bases, 2 bases remained unmatched. Per the germline V gene, CDR1 is SGHNT and CDR2 is YYREEE (reference sequence). CDR3 length equals 14 residues. CDR3 in amino acids: CASSLAGTEETQYF. The CDR3 nucleotides read TGTGCCAGCAGCTTGGCCGGGACAGAAGAGACCCAGTACTTC.

V and J are TRBV28 and TRBJ2-1, with 7 positions matching TRBD2. The CDR3 loop spans 13 amino acids. The V gene end was trimmed by 3 bases and the J gene end by 8 bases; junction bases not matched to a gene: 4. CDR1 is MDHEN and CDR2 is SYDVKM in the germline V gene. The CDR3 DNA sequence: TGTGCCAGCAGTTTTAGACTAGCACATGAGCAGTTCTTC. The encoded protein is CASSFRLAHEQFF.

The V and J genes are TRBV12-5 and TRBJ2-2, with TRBD2 as a possible D gene (5 bases). The germline V gene has CDR1 LGHNT and CDR2 FRNRAP. CDR3 length equals 18 residues. Trimming left V 3 bases short and J 5 bases short, with 22 bases between. CDR3 in DNA: TGTGCTAGTGGTTTTCCGACTCGTAGGGAGACCCGGACCGGGGAGCTGTTTTTT. Translating gives CASGFPTRRETRTGELFF.